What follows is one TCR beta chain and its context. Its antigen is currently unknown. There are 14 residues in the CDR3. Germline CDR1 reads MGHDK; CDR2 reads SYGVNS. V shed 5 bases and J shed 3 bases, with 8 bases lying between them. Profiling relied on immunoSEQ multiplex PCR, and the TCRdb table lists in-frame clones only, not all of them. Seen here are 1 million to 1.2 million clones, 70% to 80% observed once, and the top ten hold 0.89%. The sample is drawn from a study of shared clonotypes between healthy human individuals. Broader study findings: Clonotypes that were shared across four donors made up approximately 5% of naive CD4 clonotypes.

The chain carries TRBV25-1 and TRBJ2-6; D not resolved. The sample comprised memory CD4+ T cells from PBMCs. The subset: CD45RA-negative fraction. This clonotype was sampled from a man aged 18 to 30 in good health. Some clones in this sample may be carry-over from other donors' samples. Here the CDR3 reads CASSLPGGANVLTF. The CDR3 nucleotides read TGTGCCAGCAGTCTTCCCGGTGGGGCCAACGTCCTGACTTTC.